This T cell receptor beta chain is drawn from a study of blood T cell repertoires in COVID-19. Whole-study context: Samples representing acute and convalescent COVID-19 were sourced from the United States, Italy and Spain. In each case, the material was cDNA or gDNA derived from T cells, B-cell-depleted T cells, or PBMCs.

The table lists this clone with a few counts. As originally analysed: Estimation of nucleated cell counts relied on the amplification of reference gene primers. Using immunoSEQ multiplex PCR, the repertoire was profiled, and TCRdb retains in-frame clones only, with some absent. The V and J calls and clone size were taken over from that table, and D and trimming were inferred from the DNA. The sample records around 190,000 clones, roughly 84% being singletons. This CDR3 is built from 15 residues. Per germline, CDR1 MNHEY and CDR2 SVGAGI. With 0 bases removed from V and 2 bases from J, the gap between germline ends came to 10 bases.

The chain has TRBV6-5 and TRBJ1-1; D perhaps matches TRBD1 (5 bases). The receptor was derived from an elderly woman with acute or convalescent COVID-19. The sequenced material came from peripheral blood. CDR3 loop: CASSYSRQINTEAFF. As DNA, the CDR3 is TGTGCCAGCAGTTACTCGAGACAGATTAACACTGAAGCTTTCTTT.